This is a list of T cell receptor beta chains from one sample in a study of blood T cell repertoires in COVID-19. Only in-frame clones appear in the TCRdb table, and some are missing; sequencing was by immunoSEQ multiplex PCR. The table includes fewer than 400,000 clones, roughly 90% detected once. The source material was peripheral blood. The receptors shown here come from a woman younger than 45 with COVID-19, enrolled during active disease. Both conserved end residues are part of each CDR3. The D gene is left open where the match is weak. Expanded clones get a size class; other rows say once, few or many, or leave the size out.

clone_size	v_call	j_call	d_call	cdr3_aa	cdr3_nt
.	TRBV3-1/TRBV3-2	TRBJ1-1	.	CASSQATYGREAFF	TGTGCCAGCAGCCAAGCCACATATGGCCGTGAAGCTTTCTTT
.	TRBV6-1	TRBJ1-5	TRBD1	CASSEAGQYSNQPQHF	TGTGCCAGCAGTGAGGCGGGACAGTATAGCAATCAGCCCCAGCATTTT
.	TRBV4-2	TRBJ2-3	TRBD2	CASSQAGTSGDGGADTQYF	TGTGCCAGCAGCCAAGCCGGGACTAGCGGGGATGGCGGTGCAGATACGCAGTATTTT
few	TRBV5-5	TRBJ1-2	TRBD1	CASSPLRDRGFYGYTF	TGTGCCAGCAGCCCCCTACGAGACAGGGGCTTCTATGGCTACACCTTC
.	TRBV11-2	TRBJ1-4	TRBD1	CASSLTGQGIVGEKLFF	TGTGCCAGCAGCTTAACGGGACAGGGGATAGTTGGTGAAAAACTGTTTTTT
.	TRBV28	TRBJ2-2	.	CASSLGGNTGELFF	TGTGCCAGCAGTTTAGGGGGCAACACCGGGGAGCTGTTTTTT
.	TRBV7-2	TRBJ1-2	.	CASSLAKASGYTF	TGTGCCAGCAGCTTAGCGAAAGCATCGGGCTACACCTTC
.	TRBV11-2	TRBJ1-3	.	CASSSPRGNTIYF	TGTGCCAGCAGCTCCCCCCGGGGGAACACCATATATTTT
.	TRBV5-5	TRBJ2-2	.	CASSKGRVANTGELFF	TGTGCCAGCAGCAAAGGGCGGGTCGCGAACACCGGGGAGCTGTTTTTT
.	TRBV5-6	TRBJ2-5	.	CASSPGREETQYF	TGTGCCAGCAGCCCCGGCAGGGAAGAGACCCAGTACTTC
.	TRBV7-9	TRBJ1-2	TRBD1	CASSFGTGPGYTF	TGTGCCAGCAGCTTCGGGACAGGACCTGGCTACACCTTC
.	TRBV19	TRBJ1-1	.	CASSIVRDTEAFF	TGTGCCAGTAGTATTGTCAGGGACACTGAAGCTTTCTTT
.	TRBV9	TRBJ2-1	TRBD2	CASTPGLAALDEQFF	TGTGCCAGCACCCCGGGACTAGCGGCCCTTGATGAGCAGTTCTTC
.	TRBV11-3	TRBJ2-1	.	CASSLGGGPYNEQFF	TGTGCCAGCAGCTTAGGCGGGGGCCCATACAATGAGCAGTTCTTC
.	TRBV19	TRBJ2-2	TRBD2	CASSKQLAGGAANTGELFF	TGTGCCAGTAGTAAACAACTAGCGGGGGGAGCCGCGAACACCGGGGAGCTGTTTTTT
.	TRBV6-2/TRBV6-3	TRBJ1-1	TRBD1	CASSYPNRGQGARTEAFF	TGTGCCAGCAGTTACCCGAACCGCGGACAGGGGGCTAGGACTGAAGCTTTCTTT
.	TRBV7-9	TRBJ1-2	TRBD1	CASSRIGTGLNYGYTF	TGTGCCAGCAGCCGAATCGGGACAGGCCTTAACTATGGCTACACCTTC
.	TRBV27	TRBJ1-5	TRBD1	CASRDRGRDQPQHF	TGTGCCAGCAGGGACAGGGGGCGGGATCAGCCCCAGCATTTT
once	TRBV29-1	TRBJ2-5	.	CSVPWGQRGFQETQYF	TGCAGCGTCCCGTGGGGGCAGCGGGGCTTCCAAGAGACCCAGTACTTC
.	TRBV5-4	TRBJ1-2	TRBD1	CASSLTGQGPGYTF	TGTGCCAGCAGCCTGACGGGACAGGGACCCGGCTACACCTTC
.	TRBV18	TRBJ1-3	.	CASSRQVQSGNTIYF	TGTGCCAGCTCACGGCAGGTCCAGTCTGGAAACACCATATATTTT
.	TRBV30	TRBJ2-7	.	CAWSSSQGRCSTPYEQYF	TGTGCCTGGAGTTCCAGTCAGGGCAGGTGTTCTACGCCCTACGAGCAGTACTTC
.	TRBV12-3/TRBV12-4	TRBJ2-3	.	CASSPVVDTQYF	TGTGCCAGCAGTCCAGTCGTAGATACGCAGTATTTT
few	TRBV2	TRBJ1-2	TRBD1	CASSESRQGAFGYTF	TGTGCCAGCAGTGAATCAAGACAGGGGGCCTTTGGCTACACCTTC
.	TRBV7-9	TRBJ1-2	.	CASSLGGYGYTF	TGTGCCAGCAGCTTAGGAGGGTATGGCTACACCTTC
.	TRBV2	TRBJ1-2	.	CASRITGGNYGYTF	TGTGCCAGCAGGATCACGGGGGGTAACTATGGCTACACCTTC
.	TRBV28	TRBJ2-2	TRBD2	CASSFGGVTGELFF	TGTGCCAGCAGTTTCGGGGGGGTCACCGGGGAGCTGTTTTTT
.	TRBV29-1	TRBJ1-2	.	CSAQPWGVGLTSYGYTF	TGCAGCGCCCAGCCATGGGGGGTGGGACTTACCTCCTATGGCTACACCTTC
.	TRBV7-8	TRBJ1-1	.	CASSLNPGRGLNTEAFF	TGTGCCAGCAGCTTAAATCCCGGGAGGGGTTTGAACACTGAAGCTTTCTTT
.	TRBV2	TRBJ1-1	TRBD1	CAIQGQPLNTEAFF	TGTGCCATACAGGGGCAGCCCTTGAACACTGAAGCTTTCTTT
.	TRBV5-1	TRBJ1-4	TRBD1	CASSFGFGQGAFNEKLFF	TGCGCCAGCAGCTTTGGTTTTGGGCAGGGGGCTTTTAATGAAAAACTGTTTTTT
.	TRBV5-1	TRBJ1-4	.	CASSLNLRELNEKLFF	TGCGCCAGCAGTTTAAACCTGAGAGAACTGAATGAAAAACTGTTTTTT
.	TRBV6-2/TRBV6-3	TRBJ2-5	TRBD2	CASSYGLAALRETQYF	TGTGCCAGCAGTTATGGACTAGCGGCTTTGCGGGAGACCCAGTACTTC
once	TRBV5-1	TRBJ1-2	.	CASSLDGRLAVNNYGYTF	TGCGCCAGCAGCTTGGATGGCAGACTAGCCGTAAATAACTATGGCTACACCTTC
.	TRBV19	TRBJ2-3	TRBD1	CASSIEATGLRSIDTQYF	TGTGCCAGTAGTATAGAGGCGACAGGGCTTAGATCTATAGATACGCAGTATTTT
.	TRBV19	TRBJ1-2	.	CASSRATGNYGYTF	TGTGCCAGTAGTAGGGCGACAGGCAACTATGGCTACACCTTC
once	TRBV7-9	TRBJ1-6	.	CASSFVQANNSPLHF	TGTGCCAGCAGCTTTGTCCAGGCGAATAATTCACCCCTCCACTTT
.	TRBV24-1	TRBJ2-5	TRBD1	CATGGTGGQETQYF	TGTGCCACCGGGGGGACAGGGGGCCAAGAGACCCAGTACTTC
once	TRBV6-2/TRBV6-3	TRBJ2-3	.	CASSYNHEAPTDTQYF	TGTGCCAGCAGTTATAACCACGAGGCCCCCACAGATACGCAGTATTTT
.	TRBV3-1/TRBV3-2	TRBJ2-7	TRBD2	CASSPGLAGGRYEQYF	TGTGCCAGCAGCCCCGGGCTAGCGGGGGGGCGTTACGAGCAGTACTTC
.	TRBV6-5	TRBJ2-7	TRBD1	CASSLPTGAGEQYF	TGTGCCAGCAGCCTCCCGACAGGGGCCGGCGAGCAGTACTTC
.	TRBV19	TRBJ1-5	TRBD1	CASSKSGQVDQPQHF	TGTGCCAGTAGTAAGTCAGGACAGGTCGATCAGCCCCAGCATTTT
.	TRBV7-9	TRBJ1-1	.	CVAVVNTEAFF	TGTGTTGCGGTCGTGAACACTGAAGCTTTCTTT
.	TRBV7-2	TRBJ2-7	.	CASSFRYEQYF	TGTGCCAGCAGCTTTCGCTACGAGCAGTACTTC
.	TRBV30	TRBJ1-4	.	CAWSAQGEKLFF	TGTGCCTGGAGTGCACAGGGTGAAAAACTGTTTTTT
.	TRBV11-3	TRBJ2-7	.	CASSPYRAGLGEQYF	TGTGCCAGCAGCCCTTACCGGGCGGGGCTTGGCGAGCAGTACTTC